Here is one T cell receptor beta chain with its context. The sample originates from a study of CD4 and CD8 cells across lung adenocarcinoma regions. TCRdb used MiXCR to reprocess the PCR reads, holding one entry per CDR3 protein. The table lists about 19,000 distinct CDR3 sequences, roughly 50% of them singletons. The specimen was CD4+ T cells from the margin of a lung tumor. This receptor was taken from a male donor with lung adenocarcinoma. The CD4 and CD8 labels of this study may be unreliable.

CDR3 loop: CASSETSRLDTQYF. CDR3 nucleotide sequence: TGCGCCAGCAGTGAGACTAGCAGGCTGGATACGCAGTATTTT. The rearrangement uses TRBV10-1 and TRBJ2-3, with D perhaps TRBD2 (6 bases). This CDR3 spans 14 amino acids. Germline assignment: CDR1 WNHNN and CDR2 SYGVQD (reference sequence). Trimming shortened V by 2 bases and J by 6 bases, and 12 bases separated the two germline ends.